The 16 T cell receptor beta chains below all came from one sample that was sequenced in a study of T cells in Graves' hyperthyroidism and ophthalmopathy. RNA transcripts served as the template for amplifying TCR beta CDR3 regions. Primed by the HTBI set, a first-round RT-PCR was run on the TCR CDR3. TCRdb passed the multiplex PCR reads through MiXCR, listing each CDR3 protein once. The sample includes roughly 250,000 distinct CDR3 sequences, roughly 14% of them seen just once. Sequenced sample: blood. The receptors originated from a woman aged 40 to 50 with Graves' hyperthyroidism that later progressed to Graves' ophthalmopathy.

This clonotype has ten or more counts. This rearrangement joins TRBV5-1 to TRBJ1-1; no reliable D call. CDR3 size: 12 residues. Germline V gene data show CDR1 as SGHRS and CDR2 as YFSETQ. Deletions cut 5 bases from V and 5 bases from J, with 10 bases between. The CDR3 DNA is TGCGCCAGCAGGGGTGGGGTTACTGAAGCTTTCTTT. Its protein is CASRGGVTEAFF.

This clonotype appeared a few times. The CDR3 loop is CASSPKPTGGGTEAFF. The DNA of the CDR3 is TGTGCCAGCAGCCCGAAACCGACAGGGGGCGGCACTGAAGCTTTCTTT. The chain recombines TRBV7-9 with TRBJ1-1; 10 positions match TRBD1. The J segment lost 4 bases and the V segment lost 5 bases, leaving 10 bases of the junction unmatched. Germline CDR1 and CDR2: SEHNR and FQNEAQ (reference sequence). The CDR3 has 16 residues.

This clonotype was observed many times. The gene calls are TRBV18 and TRBJ2-1; D not certain. CDR1 and CDR2 from the germline V gene are KGHSH and LQKENI. This CDR3 comprises 14 residues. With 1 base removed from V and 6 bases from J, the gap between germline ends came to 10 bases. The CDR3, as DNA: TGTGCCAGCTCACCACAGGGTTGGCCCAATGAGCAGTTCTTC. Translated, it gives CASSPQGWPNEQFF.

This clonotype was counted ten times or more. The genes are TRBV20-1 and TRBJ2-3; D perhaps matches TRBD1 (5 bases). V lost 4 bases to trimming and J lost 0 bases, with 8 bases between them. Germline CDR1 DFQATT, CDR2 SNEGSKA (reference sequence). CDR3 size: 13 residues. CDR3 DNA: TGCAGTGCTACCCGACAGAGCACAGATACGCAGTATTTT. Translating gives CSATRQSTDTQYF.

This clonotype was observed many times. V and J are TRBV13 and TRBJ1-2; D call uncertain. V lost 5 bases, J lost 4 bases, and 11 bases lay in between. The germline CDR1 and CDR2 sequences are PRHDT and FYEKMQ (reference sequence). The CDR3 has 13 residues. In DNA, the CDR3 is TGTGCCAGCAGCGCAACACCGTTCTATGGCTACACCTTC. Protein: CASSATPFYGYTF.

This clonotype was counted at least ten times. This sequence joins TRBV6-2 or TRBV6-3 and TRBJ2-1, with D possibly TRBD1 on 6 matching bases. CDR3 length: 16 residues. V lost 0 bases to trimming and J lost 6 bases, with 15 bases between them. Germline V gene sequence: CDR1 MNHEY, CDR2 SVGEGT. The CDR3 region is CASSYSSGTISNEQFF. The CDR3 DNA follows: TGTGCCAGCAGTTACTCGAGTGGGACAATTTCCAATGAGCAGTTCTTC.

This clonotype was observed at least ten times. V usage is TRBV12-3 or TRBV12-4 and J usage is TRBJ1-4, with TRBD1 matching 7 bases. V lost 1 base and J lost 8; bases outside the gene matches: 4. The CDR3 is 14 amino acids. The CDR3 loop reads CASSLGTGYEKLFF. CDR3 nucleotide sequence: TGTGCCAGCAGTTTAGGGACAGGCTACGAAAAACTGTTTTTT.

This chain uses TRBV4-1 with TRBJ1-5, with D maybe TRBD1 (5 bases). The CDR3 has 16 residues. Trimming removed 3 bases from V and 4 bases from J, with 16 bases in between. Germline CDR1 and CDR2: MGHRA and YSYEKL. The CDR3 region is CASSHPPGDLNQPQHF. CDR3 bases: TGCGCCAGCAGCCACCCCCCGGGGGACCTGAATCAGCCCCAGCATTTT.

V gene TRBV19 combines with J gene TRBJ1-4; D gene uncertain. In germline, CDR1 is LNHDA, CDR2 SQIVND (reference sequence). The CDR3 spans 14 residues. The V end lost 5 bases, the J end lost 0 bases, and 7 bases lay between the germline ends. CDR3 in amino acids: CASSYNPTNEKLFF. The CDR3 DNA follows: TGTGCCAGTAGTTACAACCCAACTAATGAAAAACTGTTTTTT.

In regard to this clonotype: A junction end diverges from the germline sequence, so it may reflect a read error. This chain links TRBV29-1 with TRBJ2-7; weak D call: TRBD1 (5 bases). This CDR3 is built from 13 residues. Germline CDR1 is SQVTM and CDR2 is ANQGSEA. The CDR3 spells CSAETDNSYEQYF. For the CDR3, the DNA is TGCAGCGCTGAAACGGACAATTCCTACGAGCAGTACTTC.

This clonotype has a count of ten or more. V is TRBV28 and J is TRBJ2-5; TRBD2 agrees at 10 bases. Germline V gives CDR1 MDHEN, CDR2 SYDVKM. V shed 3 bases and J 5 bases; nucleotides not matched to a gene: 9. The CDR3 is made up of 16 amino acids. The DNA of the CDR3 is TGTGCCAGCAGTTTCTCTCTAGCGGGAGTCGGGGAGACCCAGTACTTC. This translates into CASSFSLAGVGETQYF.

The chain couples TRBV5-1 to TRBJ2-7; D remains ambiguous. Looked up from germline, CDR1 is SGHRS and CDR2 is YFSETQ. This CDR3 spans 15 amino acids. The V gene lost 1 base and the J gene lost 0 bases, with 11 bases spanning the gap. CDR3 sequence (DNA): TGCGCCAGCAGCTTGTTACTGCAGAGCTCCTACGAGCAGTACTTC. The encoded protein is CASSLLLQSSYEQYF.

This clonotype has ten or more counts. The CDR3 region is CASSYSGRGTYSNQPQHF. The CDR3 region has the DNA TGTGCCAGCAGTTACTCGGGACGGGGGACTTATAGCAATCAGCCCCAGCATTTT. The chain is built from TRBV6-5 and TRBJ1-5; maybe TRBD1 (5 bases). The germline gives CDR1 MNHEY, CDR2 SVGAGI. The CDR3 is 18 residues long. The germline V and J ends were trimmed by 0 bases and 0 bases, with 15 bases remaining between them.

This clonotype was observed at least ten times. V usage is TRBV6-1 and J usage is TRBJ2-7, with TRBD2 as a possible D gene (7 bases). In germline, CDR1 is MNHNS, CDR2 SASEGT. V gave up 6 bases and J gave up 5 bases, with 17 bases separating them. The CDR3 contains 14 residues. Written as DNA, the CDR3 is TGTGCCAGCAGAGGGGGGGGGCGCGCAAACGAGCAGTACTTC. This encodes CASRGGGRANEQYF.

This clonotype has a count of ten or more. V usage is TRBV5-1 and J usage is TRBJ2-1, with TRBD2 matching 12 bases. Germline V lookup: CDR1 SGHRS, CDR2 YFSETQ. This CDR3 comprises 14 residues. With V trimmed by 1 base and J by 7 bases, 0 bases remained unmatched. The CDR3 region has the DNA TGCGCCAGCAGCTTGACTAGCGGGGGGAATGAGCAGTTCTTC. Amino acids: CASSLTSGGNEQFF.

A note on this clonotype: This could be a read error, since a much larger clone is one nucleotide away. V is TRBV2 and J is TRBJ2-1, with 9 bases aligning to TRBD2. The CDR3 is made up of 14 amino acids. Germline CDR1 reads SNHLY; CDR2 reads FYNNEI. This chain's CDR3 is CASSRLAVYDEQFF. Here the CDR3 DNA reads TGTGCCAGCAGCCGACTAGCGGTCTACGATGAGCAGTTCTTC. The entire variable domain, with the rest obtained from reference TRBV2 and TRBJ2-1, is as follows: EPEVTQTPSHQVTQMGQEVILRCVPISNHLYFYWYRQILGQKVEFLVSFYNNEISEKSEIFDDQFSVERPDGSNFTLKIRSTKLEDSAMYFCASSRLAVYDEQFFGPGTRLTVL.